Shown below are 24 T cell receptor beta chains from a single sample sequenced in a study of regulatory and conventional T cells in RAG deficiency. Genomic DNA came from blood conventional CD4+ T cells gated CD25-low CD127-high. Clones were sequenced by immunoSEQ multiplex PCR, and TCRdb holds only the in-frame ones, with some missing. The sample records more than 20,000 clones, around 94% being singletons. This sample was shared with a second study, whose subject was regulatory T cells. This second report adds: The primer mix had 52 TRBV and 13 TRBJ primers.

Sequenced: CD4+ T cells sorted from blood. The receptors derive from a human donor in good health.

The V and J genes are TRBV5-8 and TRBJ1-2, with D unresolved. With 3 bases removed from V and 4 bases from J, the gap between germline ends came to 10 bases. Looked up from germline, CDR1 is SGHTS and CDR2 is YDEGEE. This CDR3 contains 13 residues. This CDR3 reads CASSSSEVYGYTF. The DNA of the CDR3 is TGTGCCAGCAGCTCATCAGAAGTCTATGGCTACACCTTC.

The chain employs TRBV28 and TRBJ1-5; D may be TRBD1 (5 bases). The CDR3 consists of 15 residues. Looked up from germline, CDR1 is MDHEN and CDR2 is SYDVKM. V was pared by 5 bases and J by 9 bases, with 20 bases between. The CDR3 loop is CASSIISGHRGPQHF. The CDR3 nucleotides are TGTGCCAGCAGTATTATTTCCGGACATCGAGGGCCCCAGCATTTT.

The rearrangement joins TRBV2 to TRBJ2-2, with a weak D call TRBD1 (6 bases). The CDR3 extends over 14 amino acids. Per the germline V gene, CDR1 is SNHLY and CDR2 is FYNNEI. Between the trimmed V and J ends, which lost 5 bases and 6 bases, there was a span of 13 bases. CDR3 region: CASSSQGTAGELFF. The CDR3 DNA reads TGTGCCAGCAGTTCACAGGGTACCGCCGGGGAGCTGTTTTTT.

The chain carries TRBV4-1 and TRBJ1-2, with 8 bases matching TRBD1. From germline, CDR1 is MGHRA and CDR2 YSYEKL. After removal of 3 bases from V and 1 base from J, the junction contained 4 bases not matched to a gene. This CDR3 comprises 15 residues. The DNA for the CDR3 is TGCGCCAGCAGCCAGGACGGACAGGGTAACTATGGCTACACCTTC. Translated: CASSQDGQGNYGYTF.

The genes are TRBV5-1 and TRBJ1-2; a possible D gene is TRBD1 (5 bases). CDR1 is SGHRS and CDR2 is YFSETQ in the germline V gene. CDR3 length: 13 amino acids. Trimming shortened V by 4 bases and J by 2 bases, and 9 bases separated the two germline ends. The CDR3 sequence: CASSAGHNYGYTF. The CDR3 coding sequence is TGCGCCAGCAGCGCCGGACACAACTATGGCTACACCTTC.

The chain recombines TRBV5-4 with TRBJ1-2; 10 bases fit TRBD1. Germline CDR1 SGHNT, CDR2 YYREEE (reference sequence). Trimming at V came to 0 bases and at J to 3 bases, leaving 8 bases not matched to a gene. The CDR3 length is 17 residues. The CDR3 coding sequence is TGTGCCAGCAGCTTGGCCCGTTCGACAGGGGGCCACTATGGCTACACCTTC. This sequence encodes CASSLARSTGGHYGYTF.

The chain joins TRBV10-3 to TRBJ2-1; 10 bases map to TRBD2. Germline loops: CDR1 ENHRY, CDR2 SYGVKD. V shed 0 bases, J shed 6 bases, and the junction held 2 bases outside the gene matches. This CDR3 comprises 15 residues. The CDR3 region has the DNA TGTGCCATCAGTGAGTCGGCTAGCGGGGGCAATGAGCAGTTCTTC. The encoded protein is CAISESASGGNEQFF.

This chain connects TRBV11-3 to TRBJ2-7; D might be TRBD2 (6 bases). This CDR3 has 13 residues. In germline, CDR1 is SGHNT, CDR2 YENEEA. The V and J ends lost 6 bases and 6 bases respectively, with 15 bases between them. The CDR3 reads CASSRDWESEQYF. DNA of the CDR3: TGTGCCAGCAGTCGGGACTGGGAGAGCGAGCAGTACTTC. Using reference TRBV11-3 and TRBJ2-7 for the parts outside the CDR3, the full variable domain is EAGVVQSPRYKIIEKKQPVAFWCNPISGHNTLYWYLQNLGQGPELLIRYENEEAVDDSQLPKDRFSAERLKGVDSTLKIQPAELGDSAVYLCASSRDWESEQYFGPGTRLTVT.

The gene calls are TRBV7-9 and TRBJ1-1, with D perhaps matching TRBD1 (6 bases). The germline V and J ends were trimmed by 5 bases and 5 bases, with 15 bases remaining between them. CDR1 is SEHNR, CDR2 FQNEAQ, per germline (reference sequence). This CDR3 comprises 14 residues. The CDR3: CASSPHGGRTEAFF. CDR3 sequence (DNA): TGTGCCAGCAGCCCTCATGGGGGCCGTACTGAAGCTTTCTTT. Variable domain in full (rest from reference TRBV7-9 and TRBJ1-1): DTGVSQNPRHKITKRGQNVTFRCDPISEHNRLYWYRQTLGQGPEFLTYFQNEAQLEKSRLLSDRFSAERPKGSFSTLEIQRTEQGDSAMYLCASSPHGGRTEAFFGQGTRLTVV.

V gene TRBV7-3 combines with J gene TRBJ2-1; TRBD2 might be the D (6 bases). CDR1 and CDR2 (germline): SGHTA, FQGTGA. V gave up 5 bases and J gave up 8 bases, with 16 bases separating them. The CDR3 is made up of 14 amino acids. Written as DNA, the CDR3 is TGTGCCAGCAGCCCCGTCCCGGGGAGGCATGAGCAGTTCTTC. Translation: CASSPVPGRHEQFF.

The chain employs TRBV5-6 and TRBJ2-1, with 8 bases identical to TRBD2. CDR1 and CDR2 (germline): SGHDT, YYEEEE. The CDR3 is 13 amino acids. The V and J ends lost 9 bases and 4 bases, in that order; junction bases with no gene match: 6. CDR3: CATHSGVYNEQFF. The CDR3 nucleotides read TGTGCCACCCATAGCGGGGTGTACAATGAGCAGTTCTTC.

This clone was recorded once. The J gene is TRBJ2-1, the V gene TRBV4-2; TRBD2 might be the D (5 bases). CDR3 length: 15 amino acids. Trimming took off 0 bases at V and 2 bases at J, with 8 bases between the two ends. CDR1 is LGHNA and CDR2 is YNFKEQ in the germline V gene. The CDR3 is CASSQERATYNEQFF. DNA of the CDR3: TGTGCCAGCAGCCAAGAGCGGGCTACCTACAATGAGCAGTTCTTC.

This clone has a single count. This chain joins TRBV18 and TRBJ2-6; 7 nucleotides align to TRBD1. CDR1 and CDR2 from the germline V gene are KGHSH and LQKENI. V shed 2 bases and J 0 bases; nucleotides not matched to a gene: 4. This CDR3 has 17 amino acids. This CDR3 reads CASSPGTARSGANVLTF. The CDR3 nucleotides are TGTGCCAGCTCACCAGGGACAGCCCGCTCTGGGGCCAACGTCCTGACTTTC.

The chain couples TRBV15 to TRBJ1-1; TRBD1 is a possible D gene (5 bases). With 0 bases removed from V and 1 base from J, the gap between germline ends came to 12 bases. Germline V gene lookup returns CDR1 LNHNV and CDR2 YYDKDF (reference sequence). This CDR3 is 16 amino acids long. CDR3 in DNA: TGTGCCACCAGCAGAGATTGGGCCAGGGCGAACACTGAAGCTTTCTTT. Its protein product is CATSRDWARANTEAFF.

The chain recombines TRBV5-1 with TRBJ1-6; D unclear. The CDR3 extends over 13 amino acids. The V end was cut by 5 bases, the J end by 7 bases, with 10 bases between. Germline V CDR1 and CDR2: SGHRS, YFSETQ. The CDR3 DNA follows: TGCGCCAGCAGGATGGGTGGCAATTCACCCCTCCACTTT. This translates into CASRMGGNSPLHF. Combining the CDR3 with reference TRBV5-1 and TRBJ1-6 gives the whole variable domain KAGVTQTPRYLIKTRGQQVTLSCSPISGHRSVSWYQQTPGQGLQFLFEYFSETQRNKGNFPGRFSGRQFSNSRSEMNVSTLELGDSALYLCASRMGGNSPLHFGNGTRLTVT.

This chain links TRBV7-9 with TRBJ1-2; no firm D call. Between the trimmed V and J ends, which lost 1 base and 0 bases, there was a span of 6 bases. Germline V lookup: CDR1 SEHNR, CDR2 FQNEAQ (reference sequence). The CDR3 consists of 14 residues. The CDR3 here is CASSLGVANYGYTF. DNA for the CDR3: TGTGCCAGCAGCTTAGGAGTAGCTAACTATGGCTACACCTTC.

V and J are TRBV27 and TRBJ2-2, with no clear D. V lost 6 bases, J lost 1 base, and 15 bases lay in between. The CDR3 sequence is 16 residues long. Germline loops: CDR1 MNHEY, CDR2 SMNVEV (reference sequence). The CDR3 region is CASRRLAVQNTGELFF. CDR3 nucleotide sequence: TGTGCCAGCAGGCGGTTGGCAGTGCAGAACACCGGGGAGCTGTTTTTT.

This clone was recorded only once. The chain links TRBV28 to TRBJ2-1; tentative D call: TRBD2 (5 bases). Germline CDR1 and CDR2: MDHEN and SYDVKM. Trimming cost V 6 bases and J 5 bases, with 14 bases left between them. The CDR3 is 14 amino acids. CDR3 DNA sequence: TGTGCCAGCAGGCCGGGATTAGCCCACAATGAGCAGTTCTTC. Protein: CASRPGLAHNEQFF.

The chain employs TRBV29-1 and TRBJ1-1; D is undetermined. Deletions cut 0 bases from V and 1 base from J, with 12 bases between. The CDR3 runs 15 residues. Germline values: CDR1 SQVTM, CDR2 ANQGSEA. CDR3: CSVEDYKKTNTEAFF. The CDR3 coding sequence is TGCAGCGTTGAAGATTATAAGAAAACGAACACTGAAGCTTTCTTT.

The chain carries TRBV7-9 and TRBJ1-5; D is undetermined. The germline V gene has CDR1 SEHNR and CDR2 FQNEAQ (reference sequence). This CDR3 region has 13 residues. Trimming removed 1 base from V and 4 bases from J, with 5 bases in between. In DNA form, the CDR3 reads TGTGCCAGCAGCTTAGATACTAATCAGCCCCAGCATTTT. Translating gives CASSLDTNQPQHF.

The chain has TRBV27 and TRBJ2-7, with TRBD2 matching over 11 bases. Unmatched junction bases numbered 2, after V lost 0 bases and J lost 4 bases. CDR3 size: 15 residues. In germline, CDR1 is MNHEY, CDR2 SMNVEV (reference sequence). The CDR3 region is CASSLSASGRYEQYF. In DNA form, the CDR3 reads TGTGCCAGCAGTTTATCGGCTAGCGGGAGGTACGAGCAGTACTTC.

V gene TRBV2 combines with J gene TRBJ2-2; a weak D match, TRBD1 (5 bases). Germline loops: CDR1 SNHLY, CDR2 FYNNEI. This CDR3 has 14 residues. The ends were cut back, 5 bases at V and 0 bases at J, with 7 bases in the middle. CDR3 bases: TGTGCCAGCAGTCGACAGACGAACACCGGGGAGCTGTTTTTT. Translation gives CASSRQTNTGELFF.

This chain joins TRBV10-3 and TRBJ2-7; 14 bases fit TRBD2. CDR3 size: 16 residues. Germline trimming cut 11 bases from V and 7 bases from J; bases unmatched to any gene: 16. Germline V gene lookup returns CDR1 ENHRY and CDR2 SYGVKD. CDR3 in DNA: TGTGCCGTTCGGCCTTCCGGGACTAGCGGGAGAAGTGAGCAGTACTTC. As protein: CAVRPSGTSGRSEQYF.

The J gene is TRBJ2-3, the V gene TRBV7-9; 8 bases align to TRBD2. J lost 1 base, V lost 8 bases, and 5 bases had no gene match. The CDR3 is 14 amino acids. Germline V gives CDR1 SEHNR, CDR2 FQNEAQ (reference sequence). CDR3 nucleotide sequence: TGTGCCAGCTCCAAAGCGGGGGGCACAGATACGCAGTATTTT. The encoded protein is CASSKAGGTDTQYF.